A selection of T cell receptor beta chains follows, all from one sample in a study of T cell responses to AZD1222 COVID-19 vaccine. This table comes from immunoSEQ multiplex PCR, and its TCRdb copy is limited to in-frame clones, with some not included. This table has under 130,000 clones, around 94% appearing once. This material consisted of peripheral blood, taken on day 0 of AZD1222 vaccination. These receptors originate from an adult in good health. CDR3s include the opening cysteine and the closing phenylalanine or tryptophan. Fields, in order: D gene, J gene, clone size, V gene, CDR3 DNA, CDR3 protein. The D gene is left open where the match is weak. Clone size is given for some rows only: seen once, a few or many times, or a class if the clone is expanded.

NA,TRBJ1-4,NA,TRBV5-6,TGTGCCAGCAGTCCGGCCTTTGGGGGCGGCGAAAAACTGTTTTTT,CASSPAFGGGEKLFF
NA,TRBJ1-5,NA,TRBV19,TGTGCCAGTAGTCCCGGAGAGGGCTTTCAGCCCCAGCATTTT,CASSPGEGFQPQHF
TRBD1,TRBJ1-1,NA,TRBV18,TGTGCCAGCTCACCAGGGATACGGGACAGGGGCACTGAAGCTTTCTTT,CASSPGIRDRGTEAFF
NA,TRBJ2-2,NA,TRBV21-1,TGTGCCAGCAGCAAAGAGACTGGACAGGGAGACACCGGGGAGCTGTTTTTT,CASSKETGQGDTGELFF
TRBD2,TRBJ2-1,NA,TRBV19,TGTGCCAGTAGTCCGCAGGGAGGGAGTTCTATTGAGCAGTTCTTC,CASSPQGGSSIEQFF
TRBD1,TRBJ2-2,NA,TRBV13,TGTGCCAGCAGCCCATGGACAGGGACCACCGGGGAGCTGTTTTTT,CASSPWTGTTGELFF
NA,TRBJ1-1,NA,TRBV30,TGTGCCTGGAGTAAGATCAGGGAAGGGAACACTGAAGCTTTCTTT,CAWSKIREGNTEAFF
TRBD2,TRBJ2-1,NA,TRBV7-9,TGTGCCAGCAGCTTACCCCGGGAGGGCCTCTACAATGAGCAGTTCTTC,CASSLPREGLYNEQFF
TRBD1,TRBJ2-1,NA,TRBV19,TGTGCCAGTAGCCAGGACAGGGGGCAACTAATTTACAATGAGCAGTTCTTC,CASSQDRGQLIYNEQFF
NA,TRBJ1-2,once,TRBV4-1,TGCGCCAGCAGCCAAGATCCTACTATTAACTATGGCTACACCTTC,CASSQDPTINYGYTF
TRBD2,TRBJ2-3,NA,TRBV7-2,TGTGCCAGCAGCCCGGGACTAGCGGGGGCACTCACAGATACGCAGTATTTT,CASSPGLAGALTDTQYF
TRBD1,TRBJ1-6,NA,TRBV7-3,TGTGCCAGCAGCTTAAGAGGGGGCGATGAGTCACCCCTCCACTTT,CASSLRGGDESPLHF
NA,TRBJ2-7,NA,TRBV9,TGTGCCAGCAGCGTAGGTTCCTACGAGCAGTACTTC,CASSVGSYEQYF
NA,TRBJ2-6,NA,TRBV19,TGTGCCAGTAGTATAGGCAGGGGTGTCTCTGGGGCCAACGTCCTGACTTTC,CASSIGRGVSGANVLTF
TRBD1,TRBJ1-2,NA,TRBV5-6,TGTGCCAGCAGCATCACAGGGGGCTATGGCTACACCTTC,CASSITGGYGYTF
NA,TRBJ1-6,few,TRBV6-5,TGTGCCAGCTCCGCAGGGAGGATTGGATCACCCCTCCACTTT,CASSAGRIGSPLHF
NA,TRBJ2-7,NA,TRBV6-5,TGTGCCAGCAGCGAGCACAGCTACGAGCAGTACTTC,CASSEHSYEQYF
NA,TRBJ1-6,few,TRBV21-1,TGTGCCAGCAGTAAGGGACACCCCGGCGGCTCCTATAATTCACCCCTCCACTTT,CASSKGHPGGSYNSPLHF
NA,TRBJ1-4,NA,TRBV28,TGTGCCAGCAGTTTACGTTCCCCGAACGAAAAACTGTTTTTT,CASSLRSPNEKLFF
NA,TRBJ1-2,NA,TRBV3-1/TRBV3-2,TGTGCCAGCAGCCCGCAGGGACGAATACAGGGATCTGGCTACACCTTC,CASSPQGRIQGSGYTF